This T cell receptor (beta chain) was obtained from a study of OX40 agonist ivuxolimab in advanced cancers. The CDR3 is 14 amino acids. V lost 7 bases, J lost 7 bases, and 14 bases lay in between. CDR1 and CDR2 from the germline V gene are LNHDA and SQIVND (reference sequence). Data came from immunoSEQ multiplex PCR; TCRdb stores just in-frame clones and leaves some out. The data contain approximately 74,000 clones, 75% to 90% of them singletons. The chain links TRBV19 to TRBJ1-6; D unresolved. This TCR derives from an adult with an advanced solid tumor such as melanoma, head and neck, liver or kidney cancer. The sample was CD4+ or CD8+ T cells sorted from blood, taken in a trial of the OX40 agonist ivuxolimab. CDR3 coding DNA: TGTGCCAGTATGATTGCAGGCGGCAATTCACCCCTCCACTTT. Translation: CASMIAGGNSPLHF.